The T cell receptor beta chain described here comes from a study of blood T cell repertoires in COVID-19. Study context: Sources were T cells, B-cell-depleted T cells, or PBMCs; the material itself was cDNA or gDNA.

The data were produced by immunoSEQ multiplex PCR, yet TCRdb's version contains in-frame clones alone and is incomplete. This sample has about 330,000 clones, with 65% to 85% found just once. Germline-derived CDR1 and CDR2 are KGHSH and LQKENI. The CDR3 has 15 amino acids. Trimming cost V 10 bases and J 0 bases; bases outside gene matches: 8. The sample holds a few counts of this clone. Sequencing used peripheral blood. The J gene is TRBJ2-2, the V gene TRBV18, with TRBD1 matching 7 bases. The source of this sequence is a woman in her forties or fifties with acute or convalescent COVID-19. In DNA form, the CDR3 reads TGTGCCACTACAGGGGCCCTGGCGAACACCGGGGAGCTGTTTTTT. Protein: CATTGALANTGELFF. The full variable domain, in which reference TRBV18 and TRBJ2-2 provide the parts outside the CDR3, is NAGVMQNPRHLVRRRGQEARLRCSPMKGHSHVYWYRQLPEEGLKFMVYLQKENIIDESGMPKERFSAEFPKEGPSILRIQQVVRGDSAAYFCATTGALANTGELFFGEGSRLTVL.